This T cell receptor (beta chain) is drawn from a study of blood T cell repertoires in COVID-19. Turning to the study itself: Spain, Italy and the United States supplied samples that represented acute and convalescent COVID-19. The analysed material was cDNA or gDNA that came from T cells, B-cell-depleted T cells, or PBMCs.

CDR3 length: 12 amino acids. V dropped 2 bases and J dropped 6 bases, with 9 bases sitting between them. Germline CDR1 SGHDT, CDR2 YYEEEE. Per the original data handling: Nucleated cell number was recorded as an estimate derived from reference gene primer amplification. Assay: immunoSEQ multiplex PCR; the TCRdb copy retains only in-frame clones and omits some. The V and J calls and clone size come from that table; D and trimming were worked out from the DNA. The sample lists tens of thousands of clones, around four fifths occurring once. The receptor comes from a human donor in a cohort sampled during active COVID-19. Sequences were obtained from peripheral blood. This chain links TRBV5-6 with TRBJ2-7; D is unclear. The CDR3 nucleotides are TGTGCCAGCAGCTTTTTGCTATCCGAGCAGTACTTC. This encodes CASSFLLSEQYF. Variable domain in full (rest from reference TRBV5-6 and TRBJ2-7): DAGVTQSPTHLIKTRGQQVTLRCSPKSGHDTVSWYQQALGQGPQFIFQYYEEEERQRGNFPDRFSGHQFPNYSSELNVNALLLGDSALYLCASSFLLSEQYFGPGTRLTVT.